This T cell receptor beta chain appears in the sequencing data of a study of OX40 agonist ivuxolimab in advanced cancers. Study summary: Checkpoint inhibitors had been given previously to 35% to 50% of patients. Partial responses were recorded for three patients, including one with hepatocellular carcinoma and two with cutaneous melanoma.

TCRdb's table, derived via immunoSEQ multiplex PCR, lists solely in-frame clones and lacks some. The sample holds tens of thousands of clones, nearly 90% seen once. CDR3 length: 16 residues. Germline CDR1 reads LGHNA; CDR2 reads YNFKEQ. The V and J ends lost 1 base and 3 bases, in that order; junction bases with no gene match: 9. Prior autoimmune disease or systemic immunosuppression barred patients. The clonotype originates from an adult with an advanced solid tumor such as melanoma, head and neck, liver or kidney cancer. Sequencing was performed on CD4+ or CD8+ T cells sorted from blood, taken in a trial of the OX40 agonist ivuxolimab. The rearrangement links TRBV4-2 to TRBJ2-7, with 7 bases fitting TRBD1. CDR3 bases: TGTGCCAGCAGCCAAGCGGCCGGGACAGAAAACTACGAGCAGTACTTC. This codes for CASSQAAGTENYEQYF.